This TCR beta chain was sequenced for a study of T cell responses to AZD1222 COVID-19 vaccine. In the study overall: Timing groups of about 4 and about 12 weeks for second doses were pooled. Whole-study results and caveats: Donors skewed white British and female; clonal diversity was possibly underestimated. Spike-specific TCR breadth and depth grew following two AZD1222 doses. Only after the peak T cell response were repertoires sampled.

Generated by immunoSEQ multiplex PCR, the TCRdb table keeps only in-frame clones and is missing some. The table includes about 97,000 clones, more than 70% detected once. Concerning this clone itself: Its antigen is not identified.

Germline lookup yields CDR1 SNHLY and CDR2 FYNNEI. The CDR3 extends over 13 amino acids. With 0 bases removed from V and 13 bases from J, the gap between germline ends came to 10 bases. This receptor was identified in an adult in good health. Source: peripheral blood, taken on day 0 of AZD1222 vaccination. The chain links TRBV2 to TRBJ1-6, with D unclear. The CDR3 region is CASSEALSLPLHF. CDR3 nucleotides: TGTGCCAGCAGTGAAGCCTTGAGTTTGCCCCTCCACTTT.